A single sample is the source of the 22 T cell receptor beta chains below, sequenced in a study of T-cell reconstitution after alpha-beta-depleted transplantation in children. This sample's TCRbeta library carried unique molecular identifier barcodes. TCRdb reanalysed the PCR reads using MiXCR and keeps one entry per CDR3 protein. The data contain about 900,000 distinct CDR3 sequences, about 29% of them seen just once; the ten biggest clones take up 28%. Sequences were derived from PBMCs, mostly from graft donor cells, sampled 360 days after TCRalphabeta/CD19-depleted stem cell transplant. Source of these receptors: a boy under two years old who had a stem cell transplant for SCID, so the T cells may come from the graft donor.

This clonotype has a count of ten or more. The chain's CDR3 is CASSLFGITGELFF. The CDR3 region has the DNA TGCGCCAGCAGCTTGTTCGGTATAACCGGGGAGCTGTTTTTT. This chain uses TRBV5-1 with TRBJ2-2; D not resolved. V lost 1 base and J lost 5, with 9 bases in between. CDR3 length equals 14 residues. Germline CDR1 and CDR2: SGHRS and YFSETQ.

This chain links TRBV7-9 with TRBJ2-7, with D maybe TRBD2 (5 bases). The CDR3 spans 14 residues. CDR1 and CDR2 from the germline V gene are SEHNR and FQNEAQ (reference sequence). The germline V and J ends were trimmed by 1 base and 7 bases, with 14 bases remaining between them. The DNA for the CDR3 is TGTGCCAGCAGCTTAGGAACGGGGTGGTGGGAGCAGTACTTC. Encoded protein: CASSLGTGWWEQYF. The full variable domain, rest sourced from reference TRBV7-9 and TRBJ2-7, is DTGVSQNPRHKITKRGQNVTFRCDPISEHNRLYWYRQTLGQGPEFLTYFQNEAQLEKSRLLSDRFSAERPKGSFSTLEIQRTEQGDSAMYLCASSLGTGWWEQYFGPGTRLTVT.

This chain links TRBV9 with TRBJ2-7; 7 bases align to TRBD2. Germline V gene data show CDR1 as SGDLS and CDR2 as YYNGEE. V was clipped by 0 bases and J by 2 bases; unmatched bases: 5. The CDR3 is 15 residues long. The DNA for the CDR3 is TGTGCCAGCAGCGTAGAGGCGGGAGCTACCTACGAGCAGTACTTC. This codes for CASSVEAGATYEQYF. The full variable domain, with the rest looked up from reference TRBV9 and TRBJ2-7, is DSGVTQTPKHLITATGQRVTLRCSPRSGDLSVYWYQQSLDQGLQFLIQYYNGEERAKGNILERFSAQQFPDLHSELNLSSLELGDSALYFCASSVEAGATYEQYFGPGTRLTVT.

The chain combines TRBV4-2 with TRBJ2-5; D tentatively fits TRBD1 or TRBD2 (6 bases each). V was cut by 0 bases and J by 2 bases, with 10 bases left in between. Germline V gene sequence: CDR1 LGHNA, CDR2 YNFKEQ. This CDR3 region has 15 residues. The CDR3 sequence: CASSQDAGHQETQYF. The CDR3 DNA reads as TGTGCCAGCAGCCAAGATGCGGGACATCAAGAGACCCAGTACTTC.

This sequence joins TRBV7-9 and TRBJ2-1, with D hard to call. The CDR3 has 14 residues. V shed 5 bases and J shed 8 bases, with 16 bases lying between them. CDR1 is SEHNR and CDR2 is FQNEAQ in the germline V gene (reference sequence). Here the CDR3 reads CASSPGRLADEQFF. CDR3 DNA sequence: TGTGCCAGCAGCCCCGGACGGTTGGCGGATGAGCAGTTCTTC.

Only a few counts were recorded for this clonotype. CDR3 DNA sequence: TGCGCCAGCAGCCCCTGGACAGGGGGCTACAATGAGCAGTTCTTC. It yields the protein CASSPWTGGYNEQFF. The V call is TRBV5-1, the J call TRBJ2-1, with 10 bases that match TRBD1. With V trimmed by 4 bases and J by 3 bases, 4 bases remained unmatched. The length of the CDR3 is 15 residues. Germline CDR1 and CDR2: SGHRS and YFSETQ.

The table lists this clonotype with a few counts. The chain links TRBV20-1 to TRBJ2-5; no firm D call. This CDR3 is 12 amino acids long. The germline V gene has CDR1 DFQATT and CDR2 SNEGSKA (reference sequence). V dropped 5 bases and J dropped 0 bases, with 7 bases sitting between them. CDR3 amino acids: CSAWANQETQYF. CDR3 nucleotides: TGCAGTGCTTGGGCAAACCAAGAGACCCAGTACTTC.

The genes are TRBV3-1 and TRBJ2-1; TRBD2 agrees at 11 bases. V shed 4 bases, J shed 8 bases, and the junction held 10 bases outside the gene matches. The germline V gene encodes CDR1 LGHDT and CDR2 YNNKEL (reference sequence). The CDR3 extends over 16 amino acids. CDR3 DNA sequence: TGTGCCAGCAGCCCCGGGACTAGCGGTCTTAGGGATGAGCAGTTCTTC. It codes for CASSPGTSGLRDEQFF.

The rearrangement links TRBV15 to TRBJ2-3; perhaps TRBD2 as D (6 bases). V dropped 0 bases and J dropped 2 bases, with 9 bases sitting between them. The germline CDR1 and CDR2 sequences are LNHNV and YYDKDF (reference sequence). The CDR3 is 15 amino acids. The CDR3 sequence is CATSREQGLTDTQYF. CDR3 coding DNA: TGTGCCACCAGCAGAGAGCAGGGACTCACAGATACGCAGTATTTT.

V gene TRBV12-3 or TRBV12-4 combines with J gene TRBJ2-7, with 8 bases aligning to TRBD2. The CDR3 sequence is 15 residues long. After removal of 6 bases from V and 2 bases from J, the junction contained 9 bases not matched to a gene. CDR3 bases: TGTGCCAGCAGCCTAAGCGGGACTAGACCCTACGAGCAGTACTTC. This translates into CASSLSGTRPYEQYF.

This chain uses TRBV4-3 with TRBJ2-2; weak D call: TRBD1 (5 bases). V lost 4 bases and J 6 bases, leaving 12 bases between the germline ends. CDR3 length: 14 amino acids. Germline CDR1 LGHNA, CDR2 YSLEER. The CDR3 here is CASSLHGAAGELFF. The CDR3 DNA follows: TGCGCCAGCAGCCTGCATGGGGCGGCCGGGGAGCTGTTTTTT.

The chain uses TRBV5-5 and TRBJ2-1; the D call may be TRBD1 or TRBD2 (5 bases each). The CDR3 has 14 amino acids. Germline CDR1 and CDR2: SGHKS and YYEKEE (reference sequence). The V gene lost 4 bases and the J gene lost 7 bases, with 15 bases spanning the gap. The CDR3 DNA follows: TGTGCCAGCAGCCCGGGGCAGCCACCAAATGAGCAGTTCTTC. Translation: CASSPGQPPNEQFF.

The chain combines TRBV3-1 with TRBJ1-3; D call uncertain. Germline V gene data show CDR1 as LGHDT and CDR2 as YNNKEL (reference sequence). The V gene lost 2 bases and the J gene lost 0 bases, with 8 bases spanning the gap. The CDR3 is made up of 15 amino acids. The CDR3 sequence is CASSQRWPSGNTIYF. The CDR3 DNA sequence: TGTGCCAGCAGCCAAAGGTGGCCCTCTGGAAACACCATATATTTT.

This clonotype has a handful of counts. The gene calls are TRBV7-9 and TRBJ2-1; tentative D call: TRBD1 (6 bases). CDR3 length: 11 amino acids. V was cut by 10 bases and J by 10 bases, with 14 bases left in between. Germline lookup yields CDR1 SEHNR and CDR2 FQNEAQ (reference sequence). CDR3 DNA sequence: TGTGCCACGGAGATGGACAGCGAGCAGTTCTTC. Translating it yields CATEMDSEQFF.

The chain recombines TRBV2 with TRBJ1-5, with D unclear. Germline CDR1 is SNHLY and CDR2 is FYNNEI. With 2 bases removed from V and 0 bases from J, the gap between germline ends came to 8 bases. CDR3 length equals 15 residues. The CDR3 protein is CASSETINSNQPQHF. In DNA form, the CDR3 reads TGTGCCAGCAGTGAAACGATCAATAGCAATCAGCCCCAGCATTTT.

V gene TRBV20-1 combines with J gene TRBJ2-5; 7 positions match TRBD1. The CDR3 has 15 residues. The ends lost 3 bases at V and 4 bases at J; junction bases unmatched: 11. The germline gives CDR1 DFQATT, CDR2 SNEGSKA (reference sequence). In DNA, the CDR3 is TGCAGTGCTAGGGAGCTCGAGACAGGGCGAGAGACCCAGTACTTC. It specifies CSARELETGRETQYF.

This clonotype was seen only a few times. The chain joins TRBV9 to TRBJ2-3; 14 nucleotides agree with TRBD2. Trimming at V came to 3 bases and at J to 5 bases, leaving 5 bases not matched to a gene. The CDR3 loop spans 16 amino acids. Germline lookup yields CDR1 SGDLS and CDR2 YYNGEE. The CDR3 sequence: CASSGGLAGAGDTQYF. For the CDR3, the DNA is TGTGCCAGCAGCGGGGGACTAGCGGGGGCGGGAGATACGCAGTATTTT.

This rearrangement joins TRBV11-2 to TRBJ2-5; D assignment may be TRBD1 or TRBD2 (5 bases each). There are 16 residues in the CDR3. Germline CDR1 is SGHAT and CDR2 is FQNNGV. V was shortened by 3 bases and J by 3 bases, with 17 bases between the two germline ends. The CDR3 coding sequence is TGTGCCAGCAGCTTCGGGACCCTGCGTCGAAAAGAGACCCAGTACTTC. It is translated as CASSFGTLRRKETQYF.

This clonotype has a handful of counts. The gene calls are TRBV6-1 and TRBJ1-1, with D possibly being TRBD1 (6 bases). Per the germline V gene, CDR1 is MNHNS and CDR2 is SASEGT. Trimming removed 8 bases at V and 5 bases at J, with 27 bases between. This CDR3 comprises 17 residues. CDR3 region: CASLGVDRPISGTEAFF. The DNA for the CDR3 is TGTGCCAGCCTTGGTGTGGACAGACCCATTTCGGGTACTGAAGCTTTCTTT.

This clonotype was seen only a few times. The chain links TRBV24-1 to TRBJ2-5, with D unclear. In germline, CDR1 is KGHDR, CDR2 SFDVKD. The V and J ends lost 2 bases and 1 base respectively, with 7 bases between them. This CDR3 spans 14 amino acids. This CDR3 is CATSDSPTQETQYF. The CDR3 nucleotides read TGTGCCACCAGTGATTCCCCGACCCAAGAGACCCAGTACTTC.

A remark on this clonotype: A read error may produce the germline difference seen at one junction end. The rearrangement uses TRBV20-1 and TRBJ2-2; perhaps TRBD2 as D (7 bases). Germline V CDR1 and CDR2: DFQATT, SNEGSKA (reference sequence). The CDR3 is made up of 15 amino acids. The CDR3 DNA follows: TGCAGTGCCAGAGGCCGGGGGGCGCGCACCGGGGAGCTGTTTTTT. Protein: CSARGRGARTGELFF.

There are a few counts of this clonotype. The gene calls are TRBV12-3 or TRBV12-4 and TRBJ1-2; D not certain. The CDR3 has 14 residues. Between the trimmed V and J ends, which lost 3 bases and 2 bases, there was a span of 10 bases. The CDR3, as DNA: TGTGCCAGCAGTTTCTTGGTCCCAAACTATGGCTACACCTTC. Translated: CASSFLVPNYGYTF.